This TCR beta chain was documented in a study of T-cell reconstitution after alpha-beta-depleted transplantation in children. TCRbeta library construction was performed incorporating unique molecular identifiers. TCRdb reanalysed the PCR reads using MiXCR and keeps one entry per CDR3 protein. The repertoire includes 300,000 or so distinct CDR3 sequences, roughly 25% of them detected once, and approximately 9.9% sits in the top ten. Points from the study as a whole: Certain patients had high TCRbeta diversity at day 60, and it came from recipient T cells and thymic progenitors that survived. A year post-transplant, T-cell counts and diversity derived mostly from newly produced T cells. As was reported, about two months after transplant, alpha-beta T cells came from several hundred expanded graft clones.

A few counts support this clonotype. What it recognizes is unknown. This clonotype was obtained from a male patient between 10 and 17 years old who had a stem cell transplant for acute lymphoblastic leukemia, so the T cells may come from the graft donor. This specimen consisted of PBMCs, mostly from graft donor cells, obtained 180 days after TCRalphabeta/CD19-depleted stem cell transplant.

CDR3 sequence (DNA): TGTGCCAGCACCAGCTGGACAGGGGCCGATGTTTACAATGAGCAGTTCTTC. The encoded protein is CASTSWTGADVYNEQFF. This chain uses TRBV12-3 or TRBV12-4 with TRBJ2-1; 9 bases are a match to TRBD1. V gave up 7 bases and J gave up 4 bases; unmatched junction bases: 14. The CDR3 has 17 amino acids.